These 29 T cell receptor beta chains came from one sample sequenced in a study of blood T cell repertoires in COVID-19. Produced via immunoSEQ multiplex PCR; TCRdb's table is partial and in-frame only. The table includes around 100,000 clones, roughly 86% detected once. Sequenced: peripheral blood. The receptors shown here come from a man between 35 and 55 years old with acute or convalescent COVID-19.

This clone was observed a single time. This chain uses TRBV11-2 with TRBJ2-2; D is unclear. V was cut by 5 bases and J by 0 bases, with 22 bases left in between. From germline, CDR1 is SGHAT and CDR2 FQNNGV. This CDR3 has 19 residues. This chain's CDR3 is CASSPALFAETTNTGELFF. The CDR3 DNA reads as TGTGCCAGCAGCCCCGCCTTATTTGCGGAAACTACGAACACCGGGGAGCTGTTTTTT. Variable domain in full (rest from reference TRBV11-2 and TRBJ2-2): EAGVAQSPRYKIIEKRQSVAFWCNPISGHATLYWYQQILGQGPKLLIQFQNNGVVDDSQLPKDRFSAERLKGVDSTLKIQPAKLEDSAVYLCASSPALFAETTNTGELFFGEGSRLTVL.

The chain links TRBV5-6 to TRBJ2-7, with TRBD2 matching 8 bases. V was pared by 4 bases and J by 6 bases, with 6 bases of the junction left unmatched. This CDR3 comprises 13 residues. Germline V gives CDR1 SGHDT, CDR2 YYEEEE. Written as DNA, the CDR3 is TGTGCCAGCAGCGAGGGACTAGTGGTCGAGCAGTACTTC. Its translation is CASSEGLVVEQYF. The full variable domain, in which reference TRBV5-6 and TRBJ2-7 provide the parts outside the CDR3, is DAGVTQSPTHLIKTRGQQVTLRCSPKSGHDTVSWYQQALGQGPQFIFQYYEEEERQRGNFPDRFSGHQFPNYSSELNVNALLLGDSALYLCASSEGLVVEQYFGPGTRLTVT.

The rearrangement links TRBV7-2 to TRBJ1-5, with D unresolved. This CDR3 contains 15 residues. With 1 base removed from V and 4 bases from J, the gap between germline ends came to 11 bases. Germline V gene data show CDR1 as SGHTA and CDR2 as FQGNSA. The CDR3 DNA reads as TGTGCCAGCAGCTTAGGGGCCCGCGCAAATCAGCCCCAGCATTTT. Residues: CASSLGARANQPQHF.

V usage is TRBV5-5 and J usage is TRBJ1-5, with D unclear. The CDR3 loop spans 18 amino acids. In germline, CDR1 is SGHKS, CDR2 YYEKEE (reference sequence). Trimming left V 4 bases short and J 1 base short, with 21 bases between. Here the CDR3 reads CASSNRALSWRSNQPQHF. The CDR3 DNA follows: TGTGCCAGCAGCAACCGGGCCCTTTCGTGGAGGAGCAATCAGCCCCAGCATTTT.

The rearrangement uses TRBV5-6 and TRBJ2-5; 9 bases match TRBD1. The CDR3 is 15 residues long. Germline V gene sequence: CDR1 SGHDT, CDR2 YYEEEE. Germline trimming cut 6 bases from V and 1 base from J; bases unmatched to any gene: 7. CDR3 region: CASTRQGVFQETQYF. DNA of the CDR3: TGTGCCAGCACCCGACAGGGGGTCTTCCAAGAGACCCAGTACTTC.

The table lists this clone with a count of one. This chain links TRBV19 with TRBJ1-1, with TRBD1 matching over 7 bases. V shed 6 bases, J shed 0 bases, and the junction held 4 bases outside the gene matches. CDR1 and CDR2 from the germline V gene are LNHDA and SQIVND (reference sequence). The CDR3 is 14 amino acids. CDR3 sequence reads: CASRRDSMNTEAFF. The CDR3 DNA follows: TGTGCCAGTAGGCGGGACAGTATGAACACTGAAGCTTTCTTT.

The J gene is TRBJ2-1, the V gene TRBV11-3, with 12 bases lining up with TRBD2. CDR3 length equals 16 residues. The V gene's germline CDR1 is SGHNT and CDR2 YENEEA. The J segment lost 8 bases and the V segment lost 5 bases, leaving 10 bases of the junction unmatched. The CDR3 is CASSPKTSGRFDEQFF. The DNA for the CDR3 is TGTGCCAGCAGCCCAAAAACTAGCGGGAGGTTCGATGAGCAGTTCTTC. Complete variable domain (other parts from reference TRBV11-3 and TRBJ2-1): EAGVVQSPRYKIIEKKQPVAFWCNPISGHNTLYWYLQNLGQGPELLIRYENEEAVDDSQLPKDRFSAERLKGVDSTLKIQPAELGDSAVYLCASSPKTSGRFDEQFFGPGTRLTVL.

The chain employs TRBV30 and TRBJ1-1; TRBD1 matches at 8 bases. The CDR3 is made up of 16 amino acids. The germline V gene encodes CDR1 GTSNPN and CDR2 SVGIG (reference sequence). Losses at the gene ends were 2 bases for V and 0 bases for J; bases not matched to a gene: 8. Here the CDR3 reads CAWSHRRQGMNTEAFF. CDR3 in DNA: TGTGCCTGGAGTCACAGGCGACAGGGGATGAACACTGAAGCTTTCTTT.

The chain has TRBV19 and TRBJ2-1; 13 nucleotides agree with TRBD2. Trimming removed 7 bases from V and 5 bases from J; junction bases left unmatched: 23. CDR3 length equals 21 residues. In germline, CDR1 is LNHDA, CDR2 SQIVND (reference sequence). The CDR3 is CASTAYPPGLAGPAHDNEQFF. CDR3 coding DNA: TGTGCCAGTACCGCGTACCCCCCGGGACTAGCGGGACCAGCACACGACAATGAGCAGTTCTTC. Full variable domain (remainder filled in from reference TRBV19 and TRBJ2-1): DGGITQSPKYLFRKEGQNVTLSCEQNLNHDAMYWYRQDPGQGLRLIYYSQIVNDFQKGDIAEGYSVSREKKESFPLTVTSAQKNPTAFYLCASTAYPPGLAGPAHDNEQFFGPGTRLTVL.

J is TRBJ1-4 and V is TRBV5-6, with 8 bases matching TRBD1. CDR1 SGHDT and CDR2 YYEEEE come from the germline V gene. The CDR3 is made up of 15 amino acids. Germline trimming cut 4 bases from V and 0 bases from J; bases unmatched to any gene: 2. CDR3 loop: CASSLGQATNEKLFF. The CDR3 DNA follows: TGTGCCAGCAGCCTGGGACAGGCAACTAATGAAAAACTGTTTTTT.

The V call is TRBV13, the J call TRBJ1-2; 8 bases line up with TRBD1. The CDR3 extends over 13 amino acids. V lost 1 base and J lost 6; bases outside the gene matches: 1. In germline, CDR1 is PRHDT, CDR2 FYEKMQ (reference sequence). CDR3 region: CASSLEDRDGYTF. As DNA, the CDR3 is TGTGCCAGCAGCTTAGAGGACAGGGATGGCTACACCTTC.

This CDR3 reads CASSHRTGGTEAFF. Written as DNA, the CDR3 is TGTGCCAGCAGCCACCGGACAGGCGGCACTGAAGCTTTCTTT. The chain has TRBV3-1 (or the pseudogene TRBV3-2) and TRBJ1-1; 7 bases fit TRBD1. J was trimmed by 4 bases and V by 3 bases; bases with no gene match: 5. Germline values: CDR1 LGHDT, CDR2 YNNKEL (reference sequence). This CDR3 spans 14 amino acids.

The rearrangement links TRBV9 to TRBJ2-3; TRBD2 matches at 10 bases. Looked up from germline, CDR1 is SGDLS and CDR2 is YYNGEE. With V trimmed by 3 bases and J by 7 bases, 8 bases remained unmatched. CDR3 length: 15 residues. Here the CDR3 reads CASSGASGSLNTQYF. The CDR3 bases are TGTGCCAGCAGCGGGGCTAGCGGGAGTTTGAATACGCAGTATTTT.

The table lists this clone with a few counts. This chain joins TRBV5-1 and TRBJ2-3; a weak D match, TRBD1 (5 bases). V lost 2 bases and J 2 bases, leaving 9 bases between the germline ends. CDR3 size: 14 residues. Germline CDR1 reads SGHRS; CDR2 reads YFSETQ. In DNA form, the CDR3 reads TGCGCCAGCAGCTTAGGGGCCACCACAGATACGCAGTATTTT. This translates into CASSLGATTDTQYF. The variable domain in full, completed from reference TRBV5-1 and TRBJ2-3, reads KAGVTQTPRYLIKTRGQQVTLSCSPISGHRSVSWYQQTPGQGLQFLFEYFSETQRNKGNFPGRFSGRQFSNSRSEMNVSTLELGDSALYLCASSLGATTDTQYFGPGTRLTVL.

This chain uses TRBV19 with TRBJ2-6; D is perhaps TRBD2 (5 bases). Germline CDR1 is LNHDA and CDR2 is SQIVND (reference sequence). V lost 4 bases and J lost 5, with 21 bases in between. This CDR3 comprises 18 residues. The CDR3 spells CASSNRGRRDGWANVLTF. In DNA, the CDR3 is TGTGCCAGTAGTAACCGCGGGCGGAGAGATGGCTGGGCCAACGTCCTGACTTTC.

This clone was detected a few times. This chain connects TRBV30 to TRBJ1-6; TRBD1 might be the D (5 bases). The germline V gene encodes CDR1 GTSNPN and CDR2 SVGIG (reference sequence). Trimming cost V 2 bases and J 14 bases, with 13 bases left between them. The CDR3 extends over 12 amino acids. CDR3 amino acids: CAWSPSGGTLHF. The DNA of the CDR3 is TGTGCCTGGAGTCCCTCGGGGGGGACCCTCCACTTT.

DNA for the CDR3: TGTGCCAGCAGCTCGGTGACTAGCGGGAGCATCTACGAGCAGTACTTC. This sequence encodes CASSSVTSGSIYEQYF. The V gene is TRBV7-9, the J gene TRBJ2-7, with 12 bases matching TRBD2. This CDR3 comprises 16 residues. Germline V gene sequence: CDR1 SEHNR, CDR2 FQNEAQ (reference sequence). V dropped 4 bases and J dropped 3; count of bases not matched to a gene: 7. Full variable domain (rest looked up from reference TRBV7-9 and TRBJ2-7): DTGVSQNPRHKITKRGQNVTFRCDPISEHNRLYWYRQTLGQGPEFLTYFQNEAQLEKSRLLSDRFSAERPKGSFSTLEIQRTEQGDSAMYLCASSSVTSGSIYEQYFGPGTRLTVT.

The chain couples TRBV30 to TRBJ1-2; tentative D call: TRBD1 (5 bases). Germline lookup yields CDR1 GTSNPN and CDR2 SVGIG (reference sequence). Trimming cost V 1 base and J 1 base, with 13 bases left between them. This CDR3 spans 15 amino acids. The CDR3 DNA sequence: TGTGCCTGGAGTGCCGACAGCGTTGTTAACTATGGCTACACCTTC. Its protein is CAWSADSVVNYGYTF.

This chain connects TRBV30 to TRBJ2-3; D perhaps matches TRBD1 (5 bases). Trimming pared 0 bases from V and 1 base from J, leaving 14 bases between. Germline CDR1 GTSNPN, CDR2 SVGIG (reference sequence). The CDR3 loop spans 16 amino acids. CDR3 loop: CAWSVRVGPRTDTQYF. The CDR3, as DNA: TGTGCCTGGAGTGTACGGGTGGGGCCCCGCACAGATACGCAGTATTTT.

This clone has a single count. This rearrangement joins TRBV7-9 to TRBJ1-6; D gene ambiguous. Deletions cut 5 bases from V and 0 bases from J, with 8 bases between. Germline CDR1 reads SEHNR; CDR2 reads FQNEAQ (reference sequence). The CDR3 consists of 15 residues. CDR3 amino acids: CASSGGGSYNSPLHF. In nucleotides, the CDR3 is TGTGCCAGCAGCGGAGGTGGCTCCTATAATTCACCCCTCCACTTT. The full variable domain, rest sourced from reference TRBV7-9 and TRBJ1-6, is DTGVSQNPRHKITKRGQNVTFRCDPISEHNRLYWYRQTLGQGPEFLTYFQNEAQLEKSRLLSDRFSAERPKGSFSTLEIQRTEQGDSAMYLCASSGGGSYNSPLHFGNGTRLTVT.

The CDR3 nucleotides read TGTGCCAGCAGCTTGGGCCTAGCGGGAACAGATACGCAGTATTTT. Residues: CASSLGLAGTDTQYF. V gene TRBV5-6 combines with J gene TRBJ2-3; 9 bases line up with TRBD2. The CDR3 has 15 amino acids. Germline loops: CDR1 SGHDT, CDR2 YYEEEE. J gave up 3 bases and V 0 bases, and 2 bases lay outside the gene matches.

The chain has TRBV29-1 and TRBJ2-3, with 8 bases matching TRBD2. Germline CDR1 is SQVTM and CDR2 is ANQGSEA. Germline trimming cut 7 bases from V and 2 bases from J; bases unmatched to any gene: 11. CDR3 length: 15 amino acids. The CDR3 DNA follows: TGCAGCGCCAACACCCGACTAGCGTACACAGATACGCAGTATTTT. It encodes CSANTRLAYTDTQYF.

The chain is built from TRBV6-5 and TRBJ1-1, with D hard to call. Germline values: CDR1 MNHEY, CDR2 SVGAGI. The V end was cut by 0 bases, the J end by 4 bases, with 15 bases between. The CDR3 contains 16 residues. The CDR3 sequence is CASSYSRASAGTEAFF. The CDR3 DNA follows: TGTGCCAGCAGTTACTCGAGGGCTTCTGCGGGCACTGAAGCTTTCTTT.

J is TRBJ2-2 and V is TRBV6-2 or TRBV6-3; perhaps TRBD1 as D (5 bases). V lost 4 bases to trimming and J lost 0 bases, with 9 bases between them. The CDR3 totals 15 residues. CDR1 is MNHEY, CDR2 SVGEGT, per germline. The CDR3 protein is CASSSDKTNTGELFF. CDR3 nucleotides: TGTGCCAGCAGTTCGGACAAAACGAACACCGGGGAGCTGTTTTTT.

The chain is built from TRBV5-1 and TRBJ2-2; TRBD1 aligns across 8 bases. V lost 4 bases, J lost 4 bases, and 12 bases stayed unmatched. Germline loops: CDR1 SGHRS, CDR2 YFSETQ. The CDR3 sequence is 17 residues long. This chain's CDR3 is CASSQDPGGAGTGELFF. Here the CDR3 DNA reads TGCGCCAGCAGCCAGGACCCAGGGGGCGCGGGCACCGGGGAGCTGTTTTTT.

The rearrangement links TRBV18 to TRBJ1-1; D is unresolved. This CDR3 spans 15 amino acids. CDR1 and CDR2 from the germline V gene are KGHSH and LQKENI. Deletions cut 3 bases from V and 3 bases from J, with 14 bases between. The CDR3 DNA reads TGTGCCAGCTCACCTCTCCCGTCCGGGGACACTGAAGCTTTCTTT. This sequence encodes CASSPLPSGDTEAFF.

The CDR3 loop reads CASSITGGSNQPQHF. In DNA, the CDR3 is TGTGCCAGTAGTATCACCGGAGGAAGCAATCAGCCCCAGCATTTT. This chain links TRBV19 with TRBJ1-5; no reliable D call. Trimming removed 3 bases from V and 1 base from J, with 10 bases in between. The CDR3 length is 15 residues. Germline V gene sequence: CDR1 LNHDA, CDR2 SQIVND (reference sequence).

This chain links TRBV4-2 with TRBJ2-1; 7 bases match TRBD1. This CDR3 contains 12 residues. CDR1 is LGHNA and CDR2 is YNFKEQ in the germline V gene. Trimming took 4 bases from V and 6 from J; bases not matched to a gene: 0. The DNA for the CDR3 is TGTGCCAGCAGCCCAGGGGGCAATGAGCAGTTCTTC. This sequence encodes CASSPGGNEQFF.

The chain couples TRBV6-5 to TRBJ2-5, with 7 bases lining up with TRBD1. V lost 6 bases and J lost 1; bases outside the gene matches: 8. The germline V gene encodes CDR1 MNHEY and CDR2 SVGAGI. This CDR3 region has 15 residues. For the CDR3, the DNA is TGTGCCAGCAGGGCTGGGACAGCCTTCCAAGAGACCCAGTACTTC. Translated, it gives CASRAGTAFQETQYF.